The entry that follows covers one T cell receptor beta chain sequence. The data were obtained in a study of blood T cell repertoires in COVID-19. Study as a whole: The samples span acute and convalescent COVID-19 from the United States, Italy and Spain. T cells, B-cell-depleted T cells, or PBMCs supplied cDNA or gDNA.

In the study's own analysis: Amplified reference gene primers provided the basis for estimating nucleated cell counts. Using immunoSEQ multiplex PCR, the repertoire was profiled, and TCRdb retains in-frame clones only, with some absent. D and trimming were read from the DNA, whereas the V and J calls and clone size are those reported in that table. Here the sample spans about 30,000 clones, about 90% being singletons. The CDR3 totals 14 residues. The V gene's germline CDR1 is SNHLY and CDR2 FYNNEI. The ends lost 6 bases at V and 0 bases at J; junction bases unmatched: 2. This chain links TRBV2 with TRBJ1-5, with 7 bases that match TRBD1. What was sequenced was peripheral blood. This receptor was identified in a human donor in a cohort sampled during active COVID-19. The CDR3 is CASSGTDSNQPQHF. CDR3 DNA sequence: TGTGCCAGCAGCGGGACAGATAGCAATCAGCCCCAGCATTTT.